A selection of T cell receptor beta chains follows, all from one sample in a study of blood T cell repertoires in COVID-19. TCRdb's copy holds only in-frame clones and misses some; the assay was immunoSEQ multiplex PCR. The data show around 180,000 clones, approximately 80% seen once. The sample consisted of peripheral blood. The receptors derive from a human donor in a cohort sampled during active COVID-19. Both conserved end residues are part of each CDR3. D genes are given only for firm matches. Clone size is shown for a subset of rows, as once, few, many or a class of expanded clone.

D | J | length | V | size | DNA | CDR3
TRBD2 | TRBJ2-7 | 16 | TRBV4-1 | NA | TGCGCCAGCAGCCAAGATCAAAGCGGGAGAAGCTACGAGCAGTACTTC | CASSQDQSGRSYEQYF
NA | TRBJ1-1 | 13 | TRBV5-1 | NA | TGCGCCAGCAGCCGACAGGAGAACACTGAAGCTTTCTTT | CASSRQENTEAFF
NA | TRBJ1-2 | 14 | TRBV7-9 | NA | TGTGCCAGCAGCTCGGACTGGGCACTCTATGGCTACACCTTC | CASSSDWALYGYTF
TRBD1 | TRBJ1-5 | 15 | TRBV9 | NA | TGTGCCAGCAGCCCCAGGGACAGCAGCAATCAGCCCCAGCATTTT | CASSPRDSSNQPQHF
NA | TRBJ1-4 | 16 | TRBV6-5 | few | TGTGCCAGCAGTTACTGGACTTTTCCAACTAATGAAAAACTGTTTTTT | CASSYWTFPTNEKLFF
TRBD1 | TRBJ2-7 | 15 | TRBV11-3 | NA | TGTGCCAGCAGCCTGGGACAGGGTGAAGCCTACGAGCAGTACTTC | CASSLGQGEAYEQYF
NA | TRBJ2-1 | 15 | TRBV18 | NA | TGTGCCAGCTCGGCATTCGAGACAGTATACAATGAGCAGTTCTTC | CASSAFETVYNEQFF
NA | TRBJ1-6 | 18 | TRBV19 | few | TGTGCCAGTAGTATCTCCCCGGGACTTGGTGGTAATAATTCACCCCTCCACTTT | CASSISPGLGGNNSPLHF
TRBD2 | TRBJ2-7 | 13 | TRBV9 | NA | TGTGCCAGCAGCGTAACCGCGGGAGTCGAGCAGTACTTC | CASSVTAGVEQYF
NA | TRBJ1-5 | 15 | TRBV7-9 | NA | TGTGCCAGCAGCTTTGGGGGCTCGGGCAATCAGCCCCAGCATTTT | CASSFGGSGNQPQHF
NA | TRBJ2-2 | 14 | TRBV29-1 | once | TGCAGCGTCGCCGGGTTTAAGGACACCGGGGAGCTGTTTTTT | CSVAGFKDTGELFF
NA | TRBJ2-6 | 18 | TRBV6-1 | NA | TGTGCCAGCAGTGGGGGACACGGCGTAAGAACTGGGGCCAACGTCCTGACTTTC | CASSGGHGVRTGANVLTF
NA | TRBJ1-1 | 11 | TRBV7-8 | NA | TGTGCCAGCAGCCTCGACAGAGAAGCTTTCTTT | CASSLDREAFF
NA | TRBJ1-4 | 14 | TRBV9 | NA | TGTGCCAGCAGCGTAGGGTCGGGCGGGGAAAAACTGTTTTTT | CASSVGSGGEKLFF
NA | TRBJ1-2 | 16 | TRBV4-3 | NA | TGCGCCAGCAGCCAAGATTTAGGCAGGGCAAGGAAAGGCTACACCTTC | CASSQDLGRARKGYTF
NA | TRBJ2-7 | 15 | TRBV4-2 | NA | TGTGCCAGCAGCCAAGATCATCACAGCTCCTACGAGCAGTACTTC | CASSQDHHSSYEQYF
TRBD1 | TRBJ2-7 | 14 | TRBV18 | once | TGTGCCAGCTCGTACGACGACAGGGGCTACGAGCAGTACTTC | CASSYDDRGYEQYF
TRBD2 | TRBJ2-5 | 15 | TRBV2 | NA | TGTGCCAGCAGTGAGAGGGAGGGAGGCACGGAGACCCAGTACTTC | CASSEREGGTETQYF
NA | TRBJ1-6 | 13 | TRBV18 | NA | TGTGCCAGCTCACCGACAAGTAATTCACCCCTCCACTTT | CASSPTSNSPLHF
TRBD1 | TRBJ1-2 | 12 | TRBV29-1 | NA | TGCAGCGTCTATGGACAGGACGATGGCTACACCTTC | CSVYGQDDGYTF
NA | TRBJ1-2 | 13 | TRBV10-1 | few | TGCGCCAGCAGTGAGTCCCTTTACTATGGCTACACCTTC | CASSESLYYGYTF
NA | TRBJ2-7 | 17 | TRBV6-2/TRBV6-3 | NA | TGTGCCAGCAGTTATTGGTCTGGGGGCCGGTCGGGACACGAGCAGTACTTC | CASSYWSGGRSGHEQYF
TRBD2 | TRBJ2-1 | 14 | TRBV28 | few | TGTGCCAGCAGTTTCATAGCGGGGAGGGATGAGCAGTTCTTC | CASSFIAGRDEQFF
TRBD1 | TRBJ1-1 | 18 | TRBV6-2/TRBV6-3 | NA | TGTGCCAGCAGCGCAAGACAGGGTCTCCCTCGAATGAACACTGAAGCTTTCTTT | CASSARQGLPRMNTEAFF
NA | TRBJ2-7 | 10 | TRBV7-8 | NA | TGTGCGGTCGGGACTTACGAGCAGTACTTC | CAVGTYEQYF
NA | TRBJ2-7 | 15 | TRBV2 | NA | TGTGCCAGCAAGAAGGCAGGGCAGAGCTCCTACGAGCAGTACTTC | CASKKAGQSSYEQYF
TRBD1 | TRBJ1-6 | 17 | TRBV18 | once | TGTGCCAGCTCACCACAGGAGGACAGGCTTAATAATTCACCCCTCCACTTT | CASSPQEDRLNNSPLHF
NA | TRBJ1-2 | 14 | TRBV18 | NA | TGTGCCAGCTCACCACCGGGGGACACCTATGGCTACACCTTC | CASSPPGDTYGYTF
NA | TRBJ2-3 | 16 | TRBV7-2 | few | TGTGCCAGCAGCCTCCGACTAAGGGGGACCACAGATACGCAGTATTTT | CASSLRLRGTTDTQYF
TRBD1 | TRBJ2-7 | 15 | TRBV7-2 | NA | TGTGCCAGCAGCCTCGACAGGGGGGTCCCCTACGAGCAGTACTTC | CASSLDRGVPYEQYF